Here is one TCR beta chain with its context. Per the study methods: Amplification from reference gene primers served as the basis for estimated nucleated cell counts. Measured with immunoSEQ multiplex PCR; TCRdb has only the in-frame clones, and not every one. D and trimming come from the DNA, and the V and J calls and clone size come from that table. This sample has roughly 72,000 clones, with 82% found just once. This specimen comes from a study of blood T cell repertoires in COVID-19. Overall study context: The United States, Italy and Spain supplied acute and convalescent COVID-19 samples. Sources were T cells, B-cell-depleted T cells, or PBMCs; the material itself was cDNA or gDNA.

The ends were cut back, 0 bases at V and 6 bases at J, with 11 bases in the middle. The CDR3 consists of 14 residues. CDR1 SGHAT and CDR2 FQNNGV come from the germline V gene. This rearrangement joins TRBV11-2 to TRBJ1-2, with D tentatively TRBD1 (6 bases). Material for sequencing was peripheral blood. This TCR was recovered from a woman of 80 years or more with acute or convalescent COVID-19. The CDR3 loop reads CASSLDGGVNGYTF. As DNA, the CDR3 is TGTGCCAGCAGCTTAGATGGGGGCGTAAATGGCTACACCTTC.